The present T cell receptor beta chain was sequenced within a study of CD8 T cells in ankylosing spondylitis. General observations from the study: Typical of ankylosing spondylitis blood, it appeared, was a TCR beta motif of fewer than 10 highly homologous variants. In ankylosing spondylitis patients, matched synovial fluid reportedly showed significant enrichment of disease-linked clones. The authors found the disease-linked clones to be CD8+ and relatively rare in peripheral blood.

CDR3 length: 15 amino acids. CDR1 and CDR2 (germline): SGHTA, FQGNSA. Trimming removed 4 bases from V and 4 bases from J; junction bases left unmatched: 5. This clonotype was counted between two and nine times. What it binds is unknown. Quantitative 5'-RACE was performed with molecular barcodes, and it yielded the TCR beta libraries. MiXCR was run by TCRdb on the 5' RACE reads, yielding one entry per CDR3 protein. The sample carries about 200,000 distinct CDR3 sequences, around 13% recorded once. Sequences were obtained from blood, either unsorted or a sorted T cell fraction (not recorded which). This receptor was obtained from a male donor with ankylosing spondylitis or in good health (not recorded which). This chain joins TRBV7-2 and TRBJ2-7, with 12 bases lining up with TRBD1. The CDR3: CASSSWGQGAYEQYF. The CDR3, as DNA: TGTGCCAGCAGCTCCTGGGGACAGGGGGCTTACGAGCAGTACTTC.